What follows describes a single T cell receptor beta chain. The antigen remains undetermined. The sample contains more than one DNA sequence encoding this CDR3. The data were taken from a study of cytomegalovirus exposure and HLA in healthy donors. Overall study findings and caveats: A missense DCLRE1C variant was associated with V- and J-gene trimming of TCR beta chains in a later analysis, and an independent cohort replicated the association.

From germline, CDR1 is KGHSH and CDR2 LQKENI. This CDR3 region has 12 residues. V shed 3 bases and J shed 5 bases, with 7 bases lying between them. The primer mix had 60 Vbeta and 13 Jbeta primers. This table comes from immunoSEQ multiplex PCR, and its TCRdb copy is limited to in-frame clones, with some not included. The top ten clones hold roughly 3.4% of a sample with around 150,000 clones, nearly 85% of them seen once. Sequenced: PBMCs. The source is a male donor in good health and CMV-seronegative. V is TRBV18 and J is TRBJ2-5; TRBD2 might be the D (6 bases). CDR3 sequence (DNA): TGTGCCAGCTCACCTGGGGGGGAGACCCAGTACTTC. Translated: CASSPGGETQYF. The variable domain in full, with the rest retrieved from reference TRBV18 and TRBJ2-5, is NAGVMQNPRHLVRRRGQEARLRCSPMKGHSHVYWYRQLPEEGLKFMVYLQKENIIDESGMPKERFSAEFPKEGPSILRIQQVVRGDSAAYFCASSPGGETQYFGPGTRLLVL.